Listed here are 25 T cell receptor beta chains from one sample, sequenced in a study of identical twins. TCRdb re-derived calls from the 5' RACE reads in MiXCR, one entry per CDR3 protein. This repertoire shows about 530,000 distinct CDR3 sequences, more than 20% found once; its top ten account for more than 0.4%. The data also belong to a second study, concerning yellow fever vaccine responses in identical twins.

Sequenced input: CD4+ T cells sorted from blood. These receptors were taken from a woman under 30 in good health.

This clonotype has just a few counts. This chain uses TRBV10-2 with TRBJ1-1, with a tentative D call TRBD1 (5 bases). This CDR3 region has 13 residues. The V end lost 5 bases, the J end lost 4 bases, and 11 bases lay between the germline ends. Germline CDR1 reads WSHSY; CDR2 reads SAAADI. The CDR3 protein is CASSPREVTEAFF. DNA of the CDR3: TGCGCCAGCAGTCCCAGGGAAGTCACTGAAGCTTTCTTT.

The V gene is TRBV20-1, the J gene TRBJ2-2, with 11 positions matching TRBD2. CDR1 and CDR2 (germline): DFQATT, SNEGSKA (reference sequence). This CDR3 comprises 14 residues. V lost 3 bases, J lost 5 bases, and 2 bases stayed unmatched. The CDR3 region is CSARTSGATGELFF. The CDR3 DNA reads TGCAGTGCTAGGACTAGCGGGGCAACCGGGGAGCTGTTTTTT.

There are a few counts of this clonotype. V gene TRBV7-2 combines with J gene TRBJ2-1; tentative D call: TRBD2 (7 bases). Germline CDR1 reads SGHTA; CDR2 reads FQGNSA. There are 14 residues in the CDR3. V gave up 4 bases and J gave up 8 bases, with 15 bases separating them. The CDR3 nucleotides are TGTGCCAGCAGCTACAGGGAGGGGGTCTATGAGCAGTTCTTC. The encoded protein is CASSYREGVYEQFF.

The genes are TRBV20-1 and TRBJ1-5; D ambiguous. Germline values: CDR1 DFQATT, CDR2 SNEGSKA (reference sequence). The length of the CDR3 is 13 residues. Between the trimmed V and J ends, which lost 0 bases and 1 base, there was a span of 4 bases. CDR3 amino acids: CSARDHSNQPQHF. DNA of the CDR3: TGCAGTGCTAGAGATCACAGCAATCAGCCCCAGCATTTT.

The genes are TRBV28 and TRBJ2-2, with 7 bases lining up with TRBD2. V shed 5 bases and J 4 bases; nucleotides not matched to a gene: 7. The CDR3 is 15 residues long. CDR1 and CDR2 from the germline V gene are MDHEN and SYDVKM. This CDR3 is CASSSGTVLTGELFF. Written as DNA, the CDR3 is TGTGCCAGCAGTAGCGGGACGGTTCTCACCGGGGAGCTGTTTTTT.

This chain uses TRBV13 with TRBJ1-1, with 8 nucleotides matching TRBD1. Trimming cost V 6 bases and J 5 bases; bases outside gene matches: 11. The germline gives CDR1 PRHDT, CDR2 FYEKMQ (reference sequence). The CDR3 totals 15 residues. In nucleotides, the CDR3 is TGTGCCAGCAGGATCCCTTACAGGGGGTGGACTGAAGCTTTCTTT. Its protein is CASRIPYRGWTEAFF.

The V and J genes are TRBV12-3 or TRBV12-4 and TRBJ2-5; 8 bases map to TRBD2. The trim removed 5 bases at V and 3 bases at J, leaving 8 bases unmatched. This CDR3 is 15 amino acids long. DNA for the CDR3: TGTGCCAGCAGTGGCCAGCGGCGGGAGGAAGAGACCCAGTACTTC. Translated, it gives CASSGQRREEETQYF.

This clonotype was seen a few times. The V gene is TRBV20-1, the J gene TRBJ1-1; tentatively, D is TRBD1 (6 bases). This CDR3 spans 15 amino acids. Germline V gene data show CDR1 as DFQATT and CDR2 as SNEGSKA (reference sequence). With 3 bases removed from V and 4 bases from J, the gap between germline ends came to 18 bases. CDR3 loop: CSASLGQTGGTEAFF. Written as DNA, the CDR3 is TGCAGTGCTAGCCTCGGACAGACCGGAGGCACTGAAGCTTTCTTT.

In this sample, this clonotype turned up many times. The chain couples TRBV5-1 to TRBJ2-3; 8 nucleotides align to TRBD1. The CDR3 consists of 15 residues. The V gene end was trimmed by 3 bases and the J gene end by 2 bases; junction bases not matched to a gene: 5. Germline V gene lookup returns CDR1 SGHRS and CDR2 YFSETQ. CDR3: CASSSRTGTTDTQYF. The DNA for the CDR3 is TGCGCCAGCAGCTCTCGGACAGGGACCACAGATACGCAGTATTTT. The whole variable domain, remainder taken from reference TRBV5-1 and TRBJ2-3, is KAGVTQTPRYLIKTRGQQVTLSCSPISGHRSVSWYQQTPGQGLQFLFEYFSETQRNKGNFPGRFSGRQFSNSRSEMNVSTLELGDSALYLCASSSRTGTTDTQYFGPGTRLTVL.

The rearrangement joins TRBV12-3 or TRBV12-4 to TRBJ2-7; D not resolved. This CDR3 has 12 residues. Trimming left V 3 bases short and J 4 bases short, with 7 bases between. CDR3: CASSFRQYEQYF. The DNA of the CDR3 is TGTGCCAGCAGTTTCCGGCAATACGAGCAGTACTTC.

This clonotype showed up just a few times. The genes are TRBV28 and TRBJ2-7; perhaps TRBD2 as D (5 bases). The CDR3 loop spans 16 amino acids. Deletions cut 5 bases from V and 4 bases from J, with 21 bases between. Germline V CDR1 and CDR2: MDHEN, SYDVKM. CDR3 nucleotide sequence: TGTGCCAGCAGTAAAGCCCCAGGCCCTCGGGGTTACGAGCAGTACTTC. Residues: CASSKAPGPRGYEQYF. Filled out from reference TRBV28 and TRBJ2-7, the complete variable domain reads DVKVTQSSRYLVKRTGEKVFLECVQDMDHENMFWYRQDPGLGLRLIYFSYDVKMKEKGDIPEGYSVSREKKERFSLILESASTNQTSMYLCASSKAPGPRGYEQYFGPGTRLTVT.

This chain links TRBV12-3 or TRBV12-4 with TRBJ2-5, with no clear D. Trimming left V 1 base short and J 5 bases short, with 8 bases between. CDR3 length: 13 amino acids. As DNA, the CDR3 is TGTGCCAGCAGTTTAGGAGACCTCGAGACCCAGTACTTC. Its translation: CASSLGDLETQYF.

This clonotype came up many times. The chain couples TRBV5-1 to TRBJ2-1; 7 nucleotides agree with TRBD2. This CDR3 has 14 residues. V was pared by 1 base and J by 8 bases, with 6 bases of the junction left unmatched. The germline V gene encodes CDR1 SGHRS and CDR2 YFSETQ. The CDR3 DNA reads as TGCGCCAGCAGCTTGTCGGGGGGTAGGGATGAGCAGTTCTTC. It specifies CASSLSGGRDEQFF.

The CDR3 DNA sequence: TGTGCCAGCAGCCAGACCAGGGGTGGTTTCGCGTCGACTGAAGCTTTCTTT. Amino acids: CASSQTRGGFASTEAFF. The chain recombines TRBV3-1 with TRBJ1-1; TRBD1 might be the D (6 bases). The CDR3 loop spans 17 amino acids. Germline CDR1 and CDR2: LGHDT and YNNKEL (reference sequence). V was shortened by 3 bases and J by 5 bases, with 22 bases between the two germline ends.

This clonotype was counted only a few times. The chain couples TRBV20-1 to TRBJ2-1, with 7 bases matching TRBD2. CDR3 length equals 14 residues. Germline loops: CDR1 DFQATT, CDR2 SNEGSKA (reference sequence). The J segment lost 7 bases and the V segment lost 3 bases, leaving 9 bases of the junction unmatched. In DNA, the CDR3 is TGCAGTGCTAGTCATTCGACTAGCTTGAATGAGCAGTTCTTC. This translates into CSASHSTSLNEQFF.

V is TRBV24-1 and J is TRBJ2-2; D is perhaps TRBD1 or TRBD2 (5 bases each). This CDR3 comprises 15 residues. V was shortened by 7 bases and J by 6 bases, with 17 bases between the two germline ends. Germline loops: CDR1 KGHDR, CDR2 SFDVKD. This CDR3 is CATSNPAGAAGELFF. The CDR3 DNA reads as TGTGCCACCAGCAACCCCGCCGGGGCGGCCGGGGAGCTGTTTTTT.

This clonotype was observed a few times. The chain joins TRBV5-1 to TRBJ2-1; 8 bases are a match to TRBD2. CDR3 size: 15 residues. Germline loops: CDR1 SGHRS, CDR2 YFSETQ. Trimming removed 3 bases from V and 6 bases from J; junction bases left unmatched: 8. CDR3 DNA sequence: TGCGCCAGCAGCTCCAGCGGGGGCGGTCTCAATGAGCAGTTCTTC. Encoded protein: CASSSSGGGLNEQFF.

The genes are TRBV7-6 and TRBJ2-7, with 7 nucleotides matching TRBD1. The CDR3 loop spans 15 amino acids. From germline, CDR1 is SGHVS and CDR2 FNYEAQ. V shed 1 base and J 0 bases; nucleotides not matched to a gene: 3. In DNA form, the CDR3 reads TGTGCCAGCAGCTTAGAGCAGGGGGTCTCCTACGAGCAGTACTTC. The encoded protein is CASSLEQGVSYEQYF.

This clonotype was observed a handful of times. The chain recombines TRBV5-1 with TRBJ2-3; 8 bases line up with TRBD1. The germline CDR1 and CDR2 sequences are SGHRS and YFSETQ. V dropped 5 bases and J dropped 1; count of bases not matched to a gene: 15. The CDR3 runs 18 residues. The CDR3 bases are TGCGCCAGCAGTCTATTGCCTCCCCCGGGACAGGGCACAGATACGCAGTATTTT. The encoded protein is CASSLLPPPGQGTDTQYF.

This clonotype turned up a few times. The gene calls are TRBV11-2 and TRBJ2-5; D unclear. Per germline, CDR1 SGHAT and CDR2 FQNNGV. Deletions cut 0 bases from V and 2 bases from J, with 13 bases between. The length of the CDR3 is 16 residues. CDR3 sequence (DNA): TGTGCCAGCAGCTTAGAGTTTGCGGCATTTCAAGAGACCCAGTACTTC. It translates to CASSLEFAAFQETQYF.

This clonotype was observed a handful of times. The chain is built from TRBV5-1 and TRBJ2-2; 12 bases fit TRBD2. V trimming: 7 bases; J trimming: 4 bases; junction bases outside the gene matches: 8. The CDR3 extends over 16 amino acids. Germline assignment: CDR1 SGHRS and CDR2 YFSETQ. CDR3 protein: CASWVPGLAGTGELFF. The DNA for the CDR3 is TGCGCCAGCTGGGTACCGGGACTAGCGGGCACCGGGGAGCTGTTTTTT.

J is TRBJ1-4 and V is TRBV15; 8 positions agree with TRBD1. Trimming at V came to 5 bases and at J to 5 bases, leaving 4 bases not matched to a gene. Germline values: CDR1 LNHNV, CDR2 YYDKDF (reference sequence). This CDR3 is 14 amino acids long. As DNA, the CDR3 is TGTGCCACCAGCTATCGGACAGGGAATGAAAAACTGTTTTTT. Protein: CATSYRTGNEKLFF.

This clonotype has more than one count but fewer than ten. The chain recombines TRBV6-1 with TRBJ2-6; D call uncertain. The CDR3 contains 17 residues. From germline, CDR1 is MNHNS and CDR2 SASEGT. V was trimmed by 7 bases and J by 0 bases, leaving 16 bases between them. The CDR3 sequence is CASTLLGRSSGANVLTF. CDR3 sequence (DNA): TGTGCCAGCACTCTCCTCGGGCGGTCCTCTGGGGCCAACGTCCTGACTTTC.

The sample holds a few counts of this clonotype. One junction end does not reproduce the germline sequence, and a read error may be involved. The chain has TRBV12-3 or TRBV12-4 and TRBJ1-1; D remains ambiguous. There are 14 residues in the CDR3. CDR3 sequence (DNA): TGTGCCAGCAGTTCCCCCCCAGGAGAAACTGAAGTTTTCTTT. It is translated as CASSSPPGETEVFF.

This clonotype was detected ten times or more. The chain uses TRBV27 and TRBJ2-3; no firm D call. Trimming left V 3 bases short and J 5 bases short, with 15 bases between. The CDR3 contains 15 residues. Germline V gene data show CDR1 as MNHEY and CDR2 as SMNVEV (reference sequence). The CDR3 region has the DNA TGTGCCAGCAGTTTTTCTAGGACGGTGGTAGATACGCAGTATTTT. Its translation is CASSFSRTVVDTQYF.